The source of this T cell receptor (beta chain) is a study of regulatory T cells in long-lasting Graves disease. On the study more broadly: Positivity for TSH receptor antibodies plus over 5 years of antithyroid drugs meant persistent Graves' disease. General study points: Whereas 966 public clonotypes were shared by new patients, persistent patients shared more, at a few thousand. TRBV28, TRBJ1-2 and TRBJ2-5 emerged as the favored segments in persistent disease.

This clonotype was seen more than once but under ten times. Its antigen is unidentified. Stated time point: persistent/refractory GD, antithyroid drugs over 5 years with positive TRAb. RNA extracted from PBMCs served as the sequencing template. Libraries of TCR beta came from iRepertoire HTBI primers plus Arm-PCR of CDR3 regions. One entry per CDR3 protein, called by TCRdb with MiXCR from the multiplex PCR reads. Among about 660,000 distinct CDR3 sequences listed, about 32% were seen once. V lost 6 bases and J lost 1, with 15 bases in between. Germline V gene data show CDR1 as SQVTM and CDR2 as ANQGSEA. CDR3 length: 14 residues.

The receptor's source is a female donor with Graves disease. The V and J genes are TRBV29-1 and TRBJ1-1; D might be TRBD1 (6 bases). The starting material was peripheral blood mononuclear cells (PBMCs), obtained when the disease was refractory, from a patient treated with antithyroid drugs. The CDR3, as DNA: TGCAGCGTCCACCCACAGGGAAGGAACACTGAAGCTTTCTTT. The encoded protein is CSVHPQGRNTEAFF.